This T cell receptor (beta chain) derives from a study of technical replicates of blood from several donors. The CDR3 runs to 16 residues. Germline CDR1 is MNHNS and CDR2 is SASEGT. V lost 1 base and J lost 6; bases outside the gene matches: 5. Generated by immunoSEQ multiplex PCR, the TCRdb table keeps only in-frame clones and is missing some. The sample shows roughly 76,000 clones, roughly 93% of them seen only once. The chain carries TRBV6-1 and TRBJ2-5; 13 bases match TRBD2. The sample comprised T cells isolated from PBMCs. The clonotype originates from a human donor in good health. This CDR3 is CASSEGWTSGRQTQYF. In DNA form, the CDR3 reads TGTGCCAGCAGTGAAGGTTGGACTAGCGGGAGACAGACCCAGTACTTC.